The clone carrying this T cell receptor beta chain was observed at least ten times. Its antigen is currently unknown. The CDR3 loop spans 13 amino acids. The trim removed 3 bases at V and 7 bases at J, leaving 1 base unmatched. Germline V gene data show CDR1 as MDHEN and CDR2 as SYDVKM. The sample comes from a study of T cell repertoires in cytomegalovirus infection. Study overall: Based on public TCR beta signatures, there were indications of CMV infection and of a matching HLA type.

Overall study findings and caveats: Using cumulative public TCR beta family frequency, the authors identified those who carried CMV together with the relevant HLA.

TCRdb fed the reads into MiXCR, producing one record per CDR3 protein. Here the sample spans roughly 730,000 distinct CDR3 sequences, around 35% being singletons. The sequence derives from a human donor in good health (CMV status not recorded). Some clones in this sample may be carry-over from other donors' samples. V gene TRBV28 combines with J gene TRBJ2-2; 8 positions agree with TRBD2. The sample consisted of cultured PBMCs, taken from culture after CMV antigen stimulation. CDR3 in DNA: TGTGCCAGCAGTTTGGGGACTAGCGGGGAGCTGTTTTTT. This translates into CASSLGTSGELFF.